Listed here are 30 T cell receptor beta chains from one sample, sequenced in a study of sequential checkpoint blockade in melanoma. Described treatment: randomized to nivolumab then ipilimumab (arm A) or the reverse (arm B). The method was immunoSEQ multiplex PCR; TCRdb's version includes in-frame clones alone and lacks a portion of them. This table holds 6,500 to 8,000 clones, about a quarter found once. This material consisted of tumor tissue (inferred from file names), taken from a patient given nivolumab and ipilimumab in sequence. These receptors came from a human donor with melanoma.

This clone was found once. V usage is TRBV18 and J usage is TRBJ2-7, with TRBD2 matching over 7 bases. Germline lookup yields CDR1 KGHSH and CDR2 LQKENI. V was clipped by 3 bases and J by 3 bases; unmatched bases: 5. CDR3 length equals 14 residues. The CDR3 coding sequence is TGTGCCAGCTCACCGGGGAGGGCCGACTACGAGCAGTACTTC. Amino acid sequence: CASSPGRADYEQYF.

This chain connects TRBV30 to TRBJ1-3, with D perhaps TRBD1 (6 bases). The length of the CDR3 is 13 residues. The V end lost 6 bases, the J end lost 4 bases, and 13 bases lay between the germline ends. Germline CDR1 GTSNPN, CDR2 SVGIG (reference sequence). The CDR3 region has the DNA TGTGCCTGCCGCGTGGGGACAGGAAACACCATATATTTT. Translation: CACRVGTGNTIYF.

J is TRBJ2-7 and V is TRBV14, with D possibly matching TRBD1 (6 bases). CDR1 SGHDN and CDR2 FVKESK come from the germline V gene. V was shortened by 3 bases and J by 10 bases, with 19 bases between the two germline ends. The CDR3 spans 14 residues. In DNA form, the CDR3 reads TGTGCCAGCAGCCATGCCGAGGACAGCCCCTTACAGTACTTC. Translated, it gives CASSHAEDSPLQYF. Full variable domain (remainder filled in from reference TRBV14 and TRBJ2-7): EAGVTQFPSHSVIEKGQTVTLRCDPISGHDNLYWYRRVMGKEIKFLLHFVKESKQDESGMPNNRFLAERTGGTYSTLKVQPAELEDSGVYFCASSHAEDSPLQYFGPGTRLTVT.

This clone was seen a few times. This rearrangement joins TRBV11-3 to TRBJ2-1; no definite D call. Trimming stripped 5 bases from V and 3 bases from J, with 14 bases between. Germline CDR1 and CDR2: SGHNT and YENEEA. This CDR3 spans 15 amino acids. The CDR3: CASSHPSIGYNEQFF. The DNA of the CDR3 is TGTGCCAGCAGCCACCCTTCTATAGGCTACAATGAGCAGTTCTTC.

The CDR3: CASSSTGINSPLHF. Written as DNA, the CDR3 is TGCGCCAGCAGCTCCACAGGTATTAATTCACCCCTCCACTTT. The chain joins TRBV5-1 to TRBJ1-6, with a possible D match to TRBD1 (5 bases). Germline V CDR1 and CDR2: SGHRS, YFSETQ. V lost 3 bases to trimming and J lost 6 bases, with 10 bases between them. The CDR3 contains 14 residues.

This clone was counted between two and nine times. The chain is built from TRBV11-3 and TRBJ2-2; TRBD2 is a possible D gene (5 bases). The V end lost 5 bases, the J end lost 5 bases, and 18 bases lay between the germline ends. The CDR3 consists of 16 residues. CDR1 and CDR2 (germline): SGHNT, YENEEA. Here the CDR3 reads CASSMEAQLRTGELFF. CDR3 DNA sequence: TGTGCCAGCAGCATGGAGGCACAACTGAGGACCGGGGAGCTGTTTTTT.

This chain links TRBV6-8 with TRBJ2-1; tentative D call: TRBD1 (5 bases). The CDR3 has 15 amino acids. Germline V gene data show CDR1 as MNHGY and CDR2 as SAAAGT. Deletions cut 5 bases from V and 6 bases from J, with 17 bases between. CDR3 in DNA: TGTGCCAGCAGTCCATACGGCAGGGATTCCAATGAGCAGTTCTTC. This translates into CASSPYGRDSNEQFF.

The chain has TRBV19 and TRBJ2-3, with TRBD2 identical over 9 bases. From germline, CDR1 is LNHDA and CDR2 SQIVND (reference sequence). The CDR3 runs 15 residues. J lost 3 bases, V lost 3 bases, and 4 bases had no gene match. CDR3 residues: CASSILLAGTDTQYF. The CDR3 DNA sequence: TGTGCCAGTAGTATCCTCCTAGCGGGGACAGATACGCAGTATTTT.

The chain joins TRBV29-1 to TRBJ2-7; D remains unclear. This CDR3 has 12 residues. CDR1 and CDR2 (germline): SQVTM, ANQGSEA. With 4 bases removed from V and 3 bases from J, the gap between germline ends came to 10 bases. The CDR3 sequence is CSVVMAGYEQYF. In nucleotides, the CDR3 is TGCAGCGTTGTTATGGCAGGCTACGAGCAGTACTTC.

This clone is deemed medium-sized. V and J are TRBV6-8 and TRBJ1-2, with D uncertain. CDR1 and CDR2 from the germline V gene are MNHGY and SAAAGT. The CDR3 is 15 amino acids. Trimming left V 2 bases short and J 6 bases short, with 16 bases between. The CDR3 loop is CASSYRTPGKNGYTF. The CDR3 coding sequence is TGTGCCAGCAGTTACCGGACCCCGGGAAAGAATGGCTACACCTTC.

This chain joins TRBV11-3 and TRBJ2-1; TRBD2 matches at 15 bases. The CDR3 runs to 17 residues. J lost 6 bases, V lost 5 bases, and 8 bases had no gene match. Germline V CDR1 and CDR2: SGHNT, YENEEA. Here the CDR3 reads CASSLGLAGGLGNEQFF. The CDR3 DNA follows: TGTGCCAGCAGCCTGGGACTAGCGGGGGGCCTCGGCAATGAGCAGTTCTTC.

The rearrangement links TRBV5-1 to TRBJ1-1; 9 nucleotides agree with TRBD1. The V gene's germline CDR1 is SGHRS and CDR2 YFSETQ. The CDR3 sequence is 14 residues long. V trimming: 0 bases; J trimming: 6 bases; junction bases outside the gene matches: 3. In DNA form, the CDR3 reads TGCGCCAGCAGCTTGGTCGGGACAGGGTCTGAAGCTTTCTTT. Protein: CASSLVGTGSEAFF.

This clone has a count of ten or more. One junction end does not reproduce the germline sequence, and a read error may be involved. This rearrangement joins TRBV6-1 to TRBJ2-7, with a tentative D call TRBD1 (6 bases). Germline assignment: CDR1 MNHNS and CDR2 SASEGT. The CDR3 is 15 residues long. The DNA for the CDR3 is TGTGCCATCAGTGAAGGACAGCGCTCACCCTACGAGCAGTACTTC. This gives the protein CAISEGQRSPYEQYF.

Only one count was recorded for this clone. V usage is TRBV29-1 and J usage is TRBJ2-5; TRBD1 aligns across 8 bases. The germline V gene encodes CDR1 SQVTM and CDR2 ANQGSEA. The CDR3 loop spans 13 amino acids. With V trimmed by 3 bases and J by 5 bases, 5 bases remained unmatched. In nucleotides, the CDR3 is TGCAGCGTTGAGGCGGACAGGGATGAGACCCAGTACTTC. Translating gives CSVEADRDETQYF. The full variable domain, completed using reference TRBV29-1 and TRBJ2-5, is SAVISQKPSRDICQRGTSLTIQCQVDSQVTMMFWYRQQPGQSLTLIATANQGSEATYESGFVIDKFPISRPNLTFSTLTVSNMSPEDSSIYLCSVEADRDETQYFGPGTRLLVL.

There are many counts of this clone. The gene calls are TRBV7-8 and TRBJ1-5; D is unclear. The V and J ends lost 1 base and 6 bases respectively, with 7 bases between them. This CDR3 has 13 amino acids. CDR1 and CDR2 from the germline V gene are SGHVS and FQNEAQ. For the CDR3, the DNA is TGTGCCAGCAGCTTAGATAGTGGTCAGCCCCAGCATTTT. Translation: CASSLDSGQPQHF.

The chain carries TRBV15 and TRBJ2-4; 7 bases map to TRBD1. The J segment lost 8 bases and the V segment lost 0 bases, leaving 7 bases of the junction unmatched. The length of the CDR3 is 15 residues. Germline V gives CDR1 LNHNV, CDR2 YYDKDF (reference sequence). The CDR3 here is CATSRDRGGSDIQYF. The CDR3 DNA reads as TGTGCCACCAGCAGAGATCGAGGGGGCTCGGACATTCAGTACTTC.

The genes are TRBV19 and TRBJ2-7; no definite D call. The germline V and J ends were trimmed by 7 bases and 2 bases, with 12 bases remaining between them. This CDR3 has 13 residues. Germline loops: CDR1 LNHDA, CDR2 SQIVND (reference sequence). In nucleotides, the CDR3 is TGTGCCAGTACCCCCCCTAGTGCCTACGAGCAGTACTTC. This translates into CASTPPSAYEQYF.

This sequence joins TRBV5-1 and TRBJ2-7; TRBD1 aligns across 10 bases. Germline lookup yields CDR1 SGHRS and CDR2 YFSETQ. J was trimmed by 2 bases and V by 8 bases; bases with no gene match: 7. This CDR3 region has 14 residues. The CDR3 is CASHSGQGTYEQYF. The CDR3 bases are TGCGCCAGTCATTCGGGACAGGGGACCTACGAGCAGTACTTC.

This chain joins TRBV5-1 and TRBJ2-7; possible D gene TRBD1, 7 bases. Germline CDR1 is SGHRS and CDR2 is YFSETQ. Trimming left V 3 bases short and J 3 bases short, with 19 bases between. The CDR3 contains 16 residues. CDR3 in DNA: TGCGCCAGCAGCTGGAACCAGGGGGGTCCATACTACGAGCAGTACTTC. Translation gives CASSWNQGGPYYEQYF.

This clone is medium-sized within its sample. This chain uses TRBV6-8 with TRBJ2-2; D gene unclear. Germline V gene lookup returns CDR1 MNHGY and CDR2 SAAAGT. With 2 bases removed from V and 6 bases from J, the gap between germline ends came to 4 bases. The CDR3 consists of 12 residues. The CDR3 loop reads CASSYNPGELFF. DNA for the CDR3: TGTGCCAGCAGTTACAACCCCGGGGAGCTGTTTTTT.

The chain combines TRBV28 with TRBJ1-5, with D perhaps matching TRBD1 (6 bases). The CDR3 consists of 15 residues. Germline CDR1 reads MDHEN; CDR2 reads SYDVKM. The ends were cut back, 5 bases at V and 9 bases at J, with 20 bases in the middle. The CDR3 region is CASSPPSGAQGPQHF. CDR3 sequence (DNA): TGTGCCAGCAGTCCCCCATCAGGGGCGCAAGGGCCCCAGCATTTT.

V is TRBV19 and J is TRBJ1-5; TRBD1 matches at 8 bases. Germline trimming cut 2 bases from V and 7 bases from J; bases unmatched to any gene: 10. This CDR3 is built from 16 residues. The V gene's germline CDR1 is LNHDA and CDR2 SQIVND (reference sequence). The CDR3 is CASSIFSGGAQQPQHF. In DNA, the CDR3 is TGTGCCAGTAGTATATTTTCAGGGGGCGCACAGCAGCCCCAGCATTTT.

The CDR3 protein is CAINNGTSYGYTF. CDR3 DNA sequence: TGTGCCATCAACAACGGAACGAGCTATGGCTACACCTTC. V gene TRBV6-8 combines with J gene TRBJ1-2, with D unresolved. The CDR3 extends over 13 amino acids. CDR1 and CDR2 (germline): MNHGY, SAAAGT. Trimming cost V 10 bases and J 4 bases, with 16 bases left between them.

This rearrangement joins TRBV30 to TRBJ1-4; the D is unclear. The germline CDR1 and CDR2 sequences are GTSNPN and SVGIG (reference sequence). Trimming left V 2 bases short and J 7 bases short, with 8 bases between. This CDR3 is built from 12 residues. The CDR3 nucleotides are TGTGCCTGGAGTACAAGGGTTGAAAAACTGTTTTTT. It yields the protein CAWSTRVEKLFF. Together with reference TRBV30 and TRBJ1-4, the CDR3 gives the full variable domain: SQTIHQWPATLVQPVGSPLSLECTVEGTSNPNLYWYRQAAGRGLQLLFYSVGIGQISSEVPQNLSASRPQDRQFILSSKKLLLSDSGFYLCAWSTRVEKLFFGSGTQLSVL.

The gene calls are TRBV6-8 and TRBJ1-2, with 8 bases fitting TRBD1. The trim removed 6 bases at V and 0 bases at J, leaving 3 bases unmatched. The CDR3 has 14 residues. CDR1 is MNHGY, CDR2 SAAAGT, per germline. The CDR3 is CASRTGQANYGYTF. CDR3 nucleotide sequence: TGTGCCAGCAGGACGGGACAGGCTAACTATGGCTACACCTTC.

CDR3 loop: CASKYPGRKKKNTEAFF. DNA for the CDR3: TGTGCCAGTAAATATCCGGGACGCAAAAAGAAGAACACTGAAGCTTTCTTT. The genes are TRBV19 and TRBJ1-1; the D gene is possibly TRBD1 (5 bases). Trimming took off 7 bases at V and 1 base at J, with 22 bases between the two ends. Germline lookup yields CDR1 LNHDA and CDR2 SQIVND (reference sequence). The CDR3 consists of 17 residues.

V usage is TRBV6-8 and J usage is TRBJ2-7, with D tentatively TRBD2 (5 bases). The CDR3 has 14 amino acids. The ends were cut back, 6 bases at V and 0 bases at J, with 12 bases in the middle. Germline CDR1 reads MNHGY; CDR2 reads SAAAGT. The CDR3 DNA follows: TGTGCCAGCAGGAGGGCGGGTTACTCCTACGAGCAGTACTTC. Its protein is CASRRAGYSYEQYF.

This clone appeared many times. The V call is TRBV11-3, the J call TRBJ2-3, with 8 bases fitting TRBD2. The CDR3 contains 16 residues. Trimming removed 3 bases from V and 5 bases from J; junction bases left unmatched: 10. CDR1 is SGHNT, CDR2 YENEEA, per germline. The DNA for the CDR3 is TGTGCCAGCAGCTTGTACGGGAGGGGAGAGGAAGATACGCAGTATTTT. This translates into CASSLYGRGEEDTQYF.

This clone occurred a few times. The chain recombines TRBV6-7 with TRBJ1-1; TRBD1 agrees at 8 bases. TRBV6-7 is identified as an open reading frame with a role that is uncertain. V shed 7 bases and J 10 bases; nucleotides not matched to a gene: 5. The CDR3 has 11 amino acids. The CDR3 nucleotides are TGTGCCAGCAAAACAGGGGGAGCAGCTTTCTTT. Translation: CASKTGGAAFF.

This clone has just a few counts. The chain carries TRBV9 and TRBJ2-1, with D perhaps assigned TRBD1 or TRBD2 (5 bases each). CDR3 size: 13 residues. The V gene's germline CDR1 is SGDLS and CDR2 YYNGEE. Trimming shortened V by 4 bases and J by 5 bases, and 10 bases separated the two germline ends. The DNA of the CDR3 is TGTGCCAGCAGCCCCCGGGGCCACAATGAGCAGTTCTTC. It codes for CASSPRGHNEQFF.